This paragraph reports one TCR beta chain. Its matching antigen is unknown. The data belong to a study of cytomegalovirus exposure and HLA in healthy donors. Whole-study results and caveats: Through in vitro validation, three CMV-associated chains were shown to be specific for CMV antigens. The study put 160 or so TCR beta chains on its list as cytomegalovirus-associated.

Vbeta (60) and Jbeta (13) primers were used in the PCR. Using immunoSEQ multiplex PCR, the repertoire was profiled, and TCRdb retains in-frame clones only, with some absent. This sample's table has fewer than 30,000 clones. Trimming removed 0 bases from V and 4 bases from J, with 12 bases in between. The length of the CDR3 is 15 residues. Looked up from germline, CDR1 is MNHEY and CDR2 is SVGAGI. The TCR was taken from a man aged 25-45 years in good health and CMV-seronegative. Sequenced sample: PBMCs. J is TRBJ1-1 and V is TRBV6-5; D is ambiguous. CDR3 in amino acids: CASSYSAPPGTEAFF. The CDR3 DNA sequence: TGTGCCAGCAGTTACTCGGCGCCCCCAGGCACTGAAGCTTTCTTT.